This is a list of T cell receptor beta chains from one sample in a study of blood T cell repertoires in COVID-19. This table comes from immunoSEQ multiplex PCR, and its TCRdb copy is limited to in-frame clones, with some not included. The data contain about 51,000 clones, 86% of them seen just once; the ten biggest clones take up over 1%. Sequences were obtained from peripheral blood. The receptor source for this set is a man aged 55 to 70 with acute or convalescent COVID-19. CDR3s include the opening cysteine and the closing phenylalanine or tryptophan. D genes are given only for firm matches. Some rows have no size entry. The others give once, few or many, or a class for an expanded clone.

j_call d_call v_call clone_size cdr3_nt cdr3_aa
TRBJ2-3 TRBD1 TRBV5-1 - TGCGCCAGCAGCCCTGGTGGGACAGGGGGCGTGATTACGCAGTATTTT CASSPGGTGGVITQYF
TRBJ2-4 TRBD2 TRBV2 - TGTGCCAGCACGTTCCGGGGGGAACCCTTAGCCAAAAACATTCAGTACTTC CASTFRGEPLAKNIQYF
TRBJ2-7 - TRBV15 - TGTGCCACCAGCAGAGATCGTAGCGACGAGCAGTACTTC CATSRDRSDEQYF
TRBJ2-7 TRBD1 TRBV5-1 - TGCGCCAGCAGCTTGGAAACACCTTACAGGGGCCGGGGACGGTGGGGTTACGAGCAGTACTTC CASSLETPYRGRGRWGYEQYF
TRBJ2-5 - TRBV21-1 - TGTGCCAGCAGCAAATCAGCGGGAGAAGAGACCCAGTACTTC CASSKSAGEETQYF
TRBJ2-4 - TRBV7-9 - TGTGCCAGCAGCTTAGACACAGGCAAAAACATTCAGTACTTC CASSLDTGKNIQYF
TRBJ2-5 TRBD2 TRBV7-2 - TGTGCCAGCAGCTCCCTTGGAGCGGGGGGGCCGGAGACCCAGTACTTC CASSSLGAGGPETQYF
TRBJ2-5 TRBD2 TRBV5-1 - TGCGCCAGCAGCTCACTAGCGGGAGAGACCCAGTACTTC CASSSLAGETQYF
TRBJ1-2 TRBD1 TRBV19 - TGTGCCTGCACGAGGGACAGGGGCAACTATGGCTACACCTTC CACTRDRGNYGYTF
TRBJ2-1 - TRBV19 - TGTGCCAGTAGTATTCTCCAGGGAAGGAATGAGCAGTTCTTC CASSILQGRNEQFF
TRBJ1-2 - TRBV4-2 - TGTGCCAGCAGCCAAGAGAGGTCGAACTATGGCTACACCTTC CASSQERSNYGYTF
TRBJ2-7 TRBD2 TRBV7-2 - TGTGCCAGCAGCCCCCAACTAGCGGGAGGGCCCTACGAGCAGTACTTC CASSPQLAGGPYEQYF
TRBJ1-2 - TRBV18 - TGTGCCAGCCTCGACAGTCTTAACTATGGCTACACCTTC CASLDSLNYGYTF
TRBJ1-2 - TRBV18 - TGTGCCAGCTCACCCCCCAGTAACTATGGCTACACCTTC CASSPPSNYGYTF
TRBJ1-1 TRBD1 TRBV7-9 - TGTGCCAGCAGCCCGGGGGGCAGGGGGCTGTCGAACACTGAAGCTTTCTTT CASSPGGRGLSNTEAFF
TRBJ1-2 - TRBV19 - TGTGCCAGTAGCTTCATTGGGCTTCCCGATGGCTACACCTTC CASSFIGLPDGYTF
TRBJ2-5 - TRBV10-2 few TGCGCCAGCGACCCTCAGGGGATCCAAGAGACCCAGTACTTC CASDPQGIQETQYF
TRBJ2-1 TRBD2 TRBV4-2 few TGTGCCAGCAGCCCGACTAGCGGGGGGGCCGATGAGCAGTTCTTC CASSPTSGGADEQFF
TRBJ2-7 - TRBV2 - TGTGCCAGCAGTGCCCCCAGAAACTACGAGCAGTACTTC CASSAPRNYEQYF
TRBJ2-3 TRBD1 TRBV6-5 - TGTGCCAGCAGAAGGGGACAGGCCACAGATACGCAGTATTTT CASRRGQATDTQYF
TRBJ2-2 TRBD1 TRBV24-1 - TGTGCCACCAGTGACGCCGGGACAGGGGACCGGGAGCTGTTTTTT CATSDAGTGDRELFF